Listed below are T cell receptor beta chains from one sample, sequenced in a study of T cells after yellow fever vaccination. From the 5' RACE reads, TCRdb called clonotypes with MiXCR, one entry per CDR3 protein. The table includes fewer than 400,000 distinct CDR3 sequences, over 5% detected once. The material sequenced was PBMCs, taken 5 days after the yellow fever booster vaccination. All receptors come from a young man who received the YFV17D yellow fever vaccine. Each CDR3 is given with its conserved first and last residue. D genes are given only for firm matches. The listing skips clone size in some rows; elsewhere it reads once, few, many or a size class.

few TRBJ2-1 TRBV20-1 TRBD2 16 TGCAGTGCTAGAGATAGGACTAGCGGGAGTTACAATGAGCAGTTCTTC CSARDRTSGSYNEQFF
many TRBJ1-3 TRBV12-3/TRBV12-4 NA 14 TGTGCCAGTCGGAACACTTGGACTGGAAACACCATATATTTT CASRNTWTGNTIYF
few TRBJ2-7 TRBV7-8 NA 15 TGTGCCAGCAGCTTAAGACGGGAGAACTCCTACGAGCAGTACTTC CASSLRRENSYEQYF
NA TRBJ1-1 TRBV7-9 NA 12 TGTGCCAGCAGCTCTGGACAGCTCCAAGCTTTCTTT CASSSGQLQAFF
NA TRBJ1-1 TRBV11-2 TRBD1 14 TGTGCCAGCAGCTCCACAGGGGGTTCTACTGAAGCTTTCTTT CASSSTGGSTEAFF
NA TRBJ1-4 TRBV11-2 TRBD1 17 TGTGCCAGCAGCTTAGACAGGGGGATTTACACTAATGAAAAACTGTTTTTT CASSLDRGIYTNEKLFF
many TRBJ2-1 TRBV20-1 TRBD2 15 TGCAGTGCAACCAAAGACAGGGCAGCGGGAGGTGAGCAGTTCTTC CSATKDRAAGGEQFF
few TRBJ2-7 TRBV6-5 TRBD2 17 TGTGCCAGCAGTTACTCGGGGTCTAGCGGGAGGGCCCCGGAGCAGTACTTC CASSYSGSSGRAPEQYF
few TRBJ1-2 TRBV27 NA 13 TGTGCCAGCAGTTTTAGACATAACTATGGCTACACCTTC CASSFRHNYGYTF
NA TRBJ2-4 TRBV4-1 NA 15 TGCGCCAGCAGCCAGGGGGCGAGGGACAAAAACATTCAGTACTTC CASSQGARDKNIQYF
many TRBJ2-2 TRBV5-1 TRBD1 15 TGCGCCAGCAGCCAACAGGGGGCGGCTACCGGGGAGCTGTTTTTT CASSQQGAATGELFF
few TRBJ1-4 TRBV6-2/TRBV6-3 NA 13 TGTGCCGGCGCCGGAGGGAACAATGAAAAACTGTTTTTT CAGAGGNNEKLFF
many TRBJ2-7 TRBV12-3/TRBV12-4 TRBD1 16 TGTGCCAGCAGCCATTATGCGGGACAGGGGTTCTACGAGCAGTACTTC CASSHYAGQGFYEQYF
NA TRBJ2-7 TRBV3-1 NA 15 TGTGCCAGCAGCCCTACCCCGGACCACACCTACGAGCAGTACTTC CASSPTPDHTYEQYF
NA TRBJ1-5 TRBV6-6 NA 13 TGTGCCAGCAGTTCGGGAAGAGGTCAGCCCCAGCATTTT CASSSGRGQPQHF
few TRBJ1-1 TRBV20-1 NA 12 TGCAGTGCTAGAGATCAGGCAGTTGAAGCTTTCTTT CSARDQAVEAFF
few TRBJ2-3 TRBV4-3 TRBD2 16 TGCGCCAGCAGCCAAGCCCGGACTAGCGGAGCGGATACGCAGTATTTT CASSQARTSGADTQYF
NA TRBJ1-1 TRBV14 NA 13 TGTGCCAGCAGCCAAGTACCTGGGACTGAAGCTTTCTTT CASSQVPGTEAFF
NA TRBJ1-5 TRBV12-3/TRBV12-4 TRBD1 14 TGTGCCAGCAGTTTTACACAGGGGAATCAGCCCCAGCATTTT CASSFTQGNQPQHF
many TRBJ2-7 TRBV7-2 TRBD1 13 TGTGCCAGCAGTTCTTGGACAGGCTACGAGCAGTACTTC CASSSWTGYEQYF
few TRBJ2-7 TRBV18 NA 13 TGTGCCAGCTCATGGGGGGCCGGGTACGAGCAGTACTTC CASSWGAGYEQYF
many TRBJ2-1 TRBV15 TRBD2 18 TGTGCCACCAGCAGAGGTTCTAGCGGGAGGCGGGCCTACAATGAGCAGTTCTTC CATSRGSSGRRAYNEQFF
few TRBJ2-3 TRBV20-1 TRBD2 19 TGCAGTGCTAGTAGTTTTTTGACTAGCGGCAGTGCTAGCACAGATACGCAGTATTTT CSASSFLTSGSASTDTQYF
few TRBJ2-7 TRBV12-3/TRBV12-4 NA 15 TGTGCCAGCAGTTTTTGGCAGGTTATACCCTACGAGCAGTACTTC CASSFWQVIPYEQYF
NA TRBJ2-3 TRBV20-1 TRBD2 15 TGCAGTGCTAAGGGACTGGCGGGAGGCCCAGATACGCAGTATTTT CSAKGLAGGPDTQYF
many TRBJ2-1 TRBV5-1 TRBD2 15 TGCGCCAGCAGCTTTGATGGGAGGGCCTACAATGAGCAGTTCTTC CASSFDGRAYNEQFF
NA TRBJ2-1 TRBV7-2 TRBD2 16 TGTGCCAGCAGCCCTGTAGCGGGAGGAGGGTACAATGAGCAGTTCTTC CASSPVAGGGYNEQFF
many TRBJ2-7 TRBV7-3 TRBD1 15 TGTGCCAGCAGCTCTCGGACAGGGGGCATTTACGAGCAGTACTTC CASSSRTGGIYEQYF
few TRBJ1-2 TRBV5-5 TRBD1 13 TGTGCCAGCAGCTCCGGGACAGGGGAGGGCTACACCTTC CASSSGTGEGYTF
many TRBJ2-3 TRBV7-2 TRBD2 15 TGTGCCAGCAGACGCAGCGGGAGTCTCTCAGATACGCAGTATTTT CASRRSGSLSDTQYF
NA TRBJ2-7 TRBV20-1 NA 14 TGCAGTGCTAGATGGGGGGGGGCCCTTTACGAGCAGTACTTC CSARWGGALYEQYF